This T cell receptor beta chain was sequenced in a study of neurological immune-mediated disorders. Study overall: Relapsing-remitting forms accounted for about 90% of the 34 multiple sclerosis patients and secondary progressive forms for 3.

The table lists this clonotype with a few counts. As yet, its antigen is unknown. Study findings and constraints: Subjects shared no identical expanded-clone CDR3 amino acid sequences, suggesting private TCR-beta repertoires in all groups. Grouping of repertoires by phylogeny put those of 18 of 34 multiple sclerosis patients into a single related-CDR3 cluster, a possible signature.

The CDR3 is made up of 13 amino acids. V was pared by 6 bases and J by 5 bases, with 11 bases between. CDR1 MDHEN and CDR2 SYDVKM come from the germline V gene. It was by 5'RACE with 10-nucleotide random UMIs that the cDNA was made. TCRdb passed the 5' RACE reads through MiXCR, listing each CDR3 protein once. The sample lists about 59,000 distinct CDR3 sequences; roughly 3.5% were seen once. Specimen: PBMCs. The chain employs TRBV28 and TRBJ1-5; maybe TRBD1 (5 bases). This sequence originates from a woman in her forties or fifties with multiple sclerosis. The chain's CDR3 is CASSIDSYQPQHF. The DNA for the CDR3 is TGTGCCAGCAGCATAGACAGTTATCAGCCCCAGCATTTT.